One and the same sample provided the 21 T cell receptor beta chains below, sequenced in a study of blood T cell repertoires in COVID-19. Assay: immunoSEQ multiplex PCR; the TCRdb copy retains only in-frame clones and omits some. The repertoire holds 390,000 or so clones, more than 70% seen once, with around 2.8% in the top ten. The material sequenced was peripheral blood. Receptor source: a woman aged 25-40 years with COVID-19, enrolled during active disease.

The CDR3 reads CASSPQGPQETQYF. The CDR3 region has the DNA TGTGCCAGCAGCCCGCAGGGGCCCCAAGAGACCCAGTACTTC. The rearrangement joins TRBV6-2 or TRBV6-3 to TRBJ2-5; perhaps TRBD1 as D (6 bases). V lost 6 bases and J lost 1, with 12 bases in between. The CDR3 is 14 amino acids. Germline CDR1 reads MNHEY; CDR2 reads SVGEGT.

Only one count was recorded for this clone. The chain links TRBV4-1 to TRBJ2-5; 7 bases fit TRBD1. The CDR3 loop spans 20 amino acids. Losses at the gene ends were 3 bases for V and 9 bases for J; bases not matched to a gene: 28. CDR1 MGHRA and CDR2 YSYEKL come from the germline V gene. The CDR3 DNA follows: TGCGCCAGCAGCCAGACCAAGTATCAGGGTTTGTCGGTACACCAGGGGGCCCAGTACTTC. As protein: CASSQTKYQGLSVHQGAQYF.

The CDR3 DNA sequence: TGTGCCAGCAGCTTAGGGCGGACAGCAACTAATGAAAAACTGTTTTTT. Protein sequence: CASSLGRTATNEKLFF. This chain connects TRBV7-6 to TRBJ1-4; a possible D gene is TRBD1 (6 bases). The germline V gene encodes CDR1 SGHVS and CDR2 FNYEAQ. V lost 1 base and J lost 0, with 9 bases in between. The CDR3 loop spans 16 amino acids.

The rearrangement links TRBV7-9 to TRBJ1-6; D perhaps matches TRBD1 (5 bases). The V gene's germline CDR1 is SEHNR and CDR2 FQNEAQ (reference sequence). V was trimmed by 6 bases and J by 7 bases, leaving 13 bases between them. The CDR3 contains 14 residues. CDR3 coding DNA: TGTGCCAGCAGGATAATGCAGGGCAATTCACCCCTCCACTTT. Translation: CASRIMQGNSPLHF. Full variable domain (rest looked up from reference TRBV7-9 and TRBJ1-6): DTGVSQNPRHKITKRGQNVTFRCDPISEHNRLYWYRQTLGQGPEFLTYFQNEAQLEKSRLLSDRFSAERPKGSFSTLEIQRTEQGDSAMYLCASRIMQGNSPLHFGNGTRLTVT.

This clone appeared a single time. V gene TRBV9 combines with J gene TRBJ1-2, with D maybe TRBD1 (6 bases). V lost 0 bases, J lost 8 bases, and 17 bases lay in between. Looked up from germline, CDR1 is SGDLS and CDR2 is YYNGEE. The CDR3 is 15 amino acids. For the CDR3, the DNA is TGTGCCAGCAGCGTAGTTCACAGGGATTACGACGGCTACACCTTC. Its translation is CASSVVHRDYDGYTF.

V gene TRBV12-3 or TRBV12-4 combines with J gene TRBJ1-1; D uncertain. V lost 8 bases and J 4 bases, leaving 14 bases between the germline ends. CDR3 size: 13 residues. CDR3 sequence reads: CASSFNSRTEAFF. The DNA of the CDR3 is TGTGCCAGCTCTTTTAACAGCCGCACTGAAGCTTTCTTT.

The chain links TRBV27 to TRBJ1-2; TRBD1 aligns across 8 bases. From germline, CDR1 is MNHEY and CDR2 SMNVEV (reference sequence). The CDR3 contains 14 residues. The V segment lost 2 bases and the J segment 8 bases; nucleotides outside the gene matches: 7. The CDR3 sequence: CASSLGQGYGGYTF. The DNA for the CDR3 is TGTGCCAGCAGTTTAGGACAGGGCTACGGCGGCTACACCTTC.

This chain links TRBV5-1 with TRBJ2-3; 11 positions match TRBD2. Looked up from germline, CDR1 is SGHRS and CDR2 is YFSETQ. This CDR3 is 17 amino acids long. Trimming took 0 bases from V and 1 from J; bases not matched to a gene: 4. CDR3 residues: CASSLVAGGPGTDTQYF. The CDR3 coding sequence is TGCGCCAGCAGCTTGGTAGCGGGGGGGCCGGGCACAGATACGCAGTATTTT.

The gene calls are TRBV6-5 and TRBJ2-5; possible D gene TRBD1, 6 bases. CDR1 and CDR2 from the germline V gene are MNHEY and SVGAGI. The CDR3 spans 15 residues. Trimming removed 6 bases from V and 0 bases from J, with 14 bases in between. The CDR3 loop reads CASRAGTRYQETQYF. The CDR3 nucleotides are TGTGCCAGCAGAGCCGGGACAAGGTACCAAGAGACCCAGTACTTC.

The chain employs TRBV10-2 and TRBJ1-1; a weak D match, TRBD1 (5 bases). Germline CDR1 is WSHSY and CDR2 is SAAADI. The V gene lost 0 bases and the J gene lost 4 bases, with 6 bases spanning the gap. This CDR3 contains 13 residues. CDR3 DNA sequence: TGCGCCAGCAGTGAGTCGGGGGGCACTGAAGCTTTCTTT. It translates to CASSESGGTEAFF.

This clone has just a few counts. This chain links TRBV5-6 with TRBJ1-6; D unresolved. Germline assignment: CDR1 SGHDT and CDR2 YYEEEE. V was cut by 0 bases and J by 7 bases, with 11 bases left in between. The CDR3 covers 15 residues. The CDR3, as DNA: TGTGCCAGCAGCTTGGCAGGAGGAATGAATTCACCCCTCCACTTT. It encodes CASSLAGGMNSPLHF.

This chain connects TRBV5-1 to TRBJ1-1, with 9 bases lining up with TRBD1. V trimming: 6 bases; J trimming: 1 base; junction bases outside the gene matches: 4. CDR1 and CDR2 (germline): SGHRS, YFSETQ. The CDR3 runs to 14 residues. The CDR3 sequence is CASNDRGRNTEAFF. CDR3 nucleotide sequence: TGCGCCAGCAATGACAGGGGGAGGAACACTGAAGCTTTCTTT.

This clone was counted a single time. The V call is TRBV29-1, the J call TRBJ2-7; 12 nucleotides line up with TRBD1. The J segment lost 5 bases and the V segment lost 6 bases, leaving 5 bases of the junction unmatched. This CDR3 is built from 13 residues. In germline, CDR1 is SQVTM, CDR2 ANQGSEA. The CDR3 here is CSVRGQGAHEQYV. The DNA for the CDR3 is TGCAGCGTAAGGGGACAGGGGGCCCACGAGCAGTACGTC.

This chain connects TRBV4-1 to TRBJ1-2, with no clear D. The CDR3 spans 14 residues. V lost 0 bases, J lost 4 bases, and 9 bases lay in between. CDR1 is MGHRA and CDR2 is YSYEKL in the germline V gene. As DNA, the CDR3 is TGCGCCAGCAGCCAAGACGCGGGCAGCTATGGCTACACCTTC. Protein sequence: CASSQDAGSYGYTF.

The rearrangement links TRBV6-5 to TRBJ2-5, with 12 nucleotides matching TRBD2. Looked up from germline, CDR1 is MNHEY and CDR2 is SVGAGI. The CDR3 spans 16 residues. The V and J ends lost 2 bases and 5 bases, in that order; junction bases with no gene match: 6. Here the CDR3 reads CASSYASGGAMETQYF. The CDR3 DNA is TGTGCCAGCAGTTACGCTAGCGGGGGGGCGATGGAGACCCAGTACTTC.

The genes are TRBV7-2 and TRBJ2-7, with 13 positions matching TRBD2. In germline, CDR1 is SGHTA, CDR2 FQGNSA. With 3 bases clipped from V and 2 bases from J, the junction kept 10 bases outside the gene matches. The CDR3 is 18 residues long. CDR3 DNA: TGTGCCAGCAGCTTGGGACTAGCGGGGATCAAGGAAACCTACGAGCAGTACGTC. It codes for CASSLGLAGIKETYEQYV.

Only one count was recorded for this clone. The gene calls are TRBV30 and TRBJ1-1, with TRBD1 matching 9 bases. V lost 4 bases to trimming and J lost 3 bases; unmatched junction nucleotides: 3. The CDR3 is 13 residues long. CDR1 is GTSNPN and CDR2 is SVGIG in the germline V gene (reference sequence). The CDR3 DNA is TGTGCCTGGAATGACAGGGGGGACACTGAAGCTTTCTTT. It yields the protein CAWNDRGDTEAFF.

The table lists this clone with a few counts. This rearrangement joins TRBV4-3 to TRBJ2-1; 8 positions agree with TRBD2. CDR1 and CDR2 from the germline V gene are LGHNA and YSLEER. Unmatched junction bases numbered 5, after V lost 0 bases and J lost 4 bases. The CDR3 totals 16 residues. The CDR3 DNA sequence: TGCGCCAGCAGCCAAGATTGGGCTAGCGGGTACAATGAGCAGTTCTTC. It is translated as CASSQDWASGYNEQFF.

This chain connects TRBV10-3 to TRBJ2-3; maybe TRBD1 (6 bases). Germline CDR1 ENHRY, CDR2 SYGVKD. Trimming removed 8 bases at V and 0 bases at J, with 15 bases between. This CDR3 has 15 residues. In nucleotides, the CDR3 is TGTGCCATCGGGGGCAGGGCCCCCAGCACAGATACGCAGTATTTT. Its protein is CAIGGRAPSTDTQYF.

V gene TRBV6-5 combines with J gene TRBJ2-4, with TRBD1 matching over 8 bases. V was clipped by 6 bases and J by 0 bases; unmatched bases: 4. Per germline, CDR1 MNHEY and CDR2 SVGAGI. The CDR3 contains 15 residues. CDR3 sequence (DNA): TGTGCCAGCAGCCCGGACAGGGAAGCCAAAAACATTCAGTACTTC. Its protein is CASSPDREAKNIQYF.

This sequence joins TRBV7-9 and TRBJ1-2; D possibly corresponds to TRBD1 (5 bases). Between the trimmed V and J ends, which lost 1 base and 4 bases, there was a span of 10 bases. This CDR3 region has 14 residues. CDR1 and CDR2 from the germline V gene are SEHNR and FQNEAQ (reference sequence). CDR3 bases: TGTGCCAGCAGCTTAGTTCAGGGCCCCTATGGCTACACCTTC. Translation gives CASSLVQGPYGYTF.